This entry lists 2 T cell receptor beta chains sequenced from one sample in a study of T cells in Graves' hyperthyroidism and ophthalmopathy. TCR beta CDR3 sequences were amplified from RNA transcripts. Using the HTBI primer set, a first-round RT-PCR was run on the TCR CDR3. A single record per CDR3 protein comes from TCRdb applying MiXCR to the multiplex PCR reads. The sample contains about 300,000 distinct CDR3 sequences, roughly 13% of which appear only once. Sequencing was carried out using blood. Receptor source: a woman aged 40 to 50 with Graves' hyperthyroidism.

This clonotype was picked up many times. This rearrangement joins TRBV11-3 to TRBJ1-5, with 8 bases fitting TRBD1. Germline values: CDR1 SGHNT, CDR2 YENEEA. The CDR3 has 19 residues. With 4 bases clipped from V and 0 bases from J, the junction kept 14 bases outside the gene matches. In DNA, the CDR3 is TGTGCCAGCAGCTCACAAGAGGGACAGGCAATTTATAGCAATCAGCCCCAGCATTTT. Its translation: CASSSQEGQAIYSNQPQHF.

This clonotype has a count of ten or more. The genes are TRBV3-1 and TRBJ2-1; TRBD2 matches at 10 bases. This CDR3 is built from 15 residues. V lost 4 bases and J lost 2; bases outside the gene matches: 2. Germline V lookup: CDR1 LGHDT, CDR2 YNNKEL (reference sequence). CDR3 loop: CASSRTSGPYNEQFF. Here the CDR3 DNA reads TGTGCCAGCAGCCGGACTAGCGGCCCCTACAATGAGCAGTTCTTC.